This T cell receptor beta chain was retrieved from a study of early stage breast cancer tumors. Across the whole study: ER+/PR+/HER2- status applied to about 70% of the 16 invasive breast tumors.

Notes on this clone: Its antigen is currently unknown.

Clones were read by immunoSEQ multiplex PCR, and TCRdb kept only the in-frame ones, dropping some. The repertoire holds roughly 30,000 clones, 84% seen once, with about a tenth in the top ten. V was cut by 0 bases and J by 6 bases, with 14 bases left in between. The CDR3 loop spans 15 amino acids. The germline CDR1 and CDR2 sequences are SGHDT and YYEEEE. Study-wide results and caveats: Bulk DNA sequencing of unsorted cells missed chain pairing and markers. Most shared enriched TCRB sequences were commonly generated ones.

The V gene is TRBV5-6, the J gene TRBJ2-3; D unclear. The receptor's source is a person between 50 and 60 years old with breast cancer. Material: blood. The CDR3 DNA reads TGTGCCAGCAGCTTGGGGCCCCCCGGGCGGGATACGCAGTATTTT. It yields the protein CASSLGPPGRDTQYF.